The 18 T cell receptor beta chains presented below share a single source sample, sequenced in a study of tumor-infiltrating lymphocytes in primary liver carcinoma. Extraction of RNA together with DNA used about 18-31 mg of unsorted bulk tissue. From about 0.45 ug total RNA, TCR beta cDNA was generated with a primer in the constant region. The TCR beta library was amplified through three nested multiplex PCR rounds in a modified ARM-PCR procedure. The first two PCR rounds used TRBV1-TRBV30 forward primers with a C-beta reverse primer, roughly 10 cycles each. TCRdb recomputed calls from the multiplex PCR reads with MiXCR, one row per CDR3 protein. The sample records around 60,000 distinct CDR3 sequences, about two thirds being singletons. The material sequenced was liver tumor tissue from sampling region 4. Subset given: tumor region T4, right-lateral pole. The receptors here all came from a man aged 35 to 55 with primary liver carcinoma and hepatitis B virus infection.

This rearrangement joins TRBV4-2 to TRBJ2-7, with 8 positions matching TRBD2. The CDR3 has 15 residues. J lost 6 bases, V lost 3 bases, and 10 bases had no gene match. CDR1 LGHNA and CDR2 YNFKEQ come from the germline V gene. The CDR3 protein is CASSHGTRGSGEQYF. CDR3 DNA: TGTGCCAGCAGCCACGGGACTAGAGGATCCGGCGAGCAGTACTTC.

This clonotype was found a few times. V usage is TRBV6-5 and J usage is TRBJ1-1; no definite D call. Trimming removed 6 bases from V and 0 bases from J, with 8 bases in between. The length of the CDR3 is 13 residues. Germline V gene data show CDR1 as MNHEY and CDR2 as SVGAGI. CDR3 sequence (DNA): TGTGCCAGCAGCCCCTCGGTGAACACTGAAGCTTTCTTT. Its translation is CASSPSVNTEAFF.

This chain links TRBV10-3 with TRBJ2-7; D might be TRBD2 (6 bases). Trimming removed 9 bases from V and 3 bases from J, with 15 bases in between. CDR1 and CDR2 (germline): ENHRY, SYGVKD. The CDR3 is made up of 13 amino acids. The CDR3 loop is CAIRSGPSYEQYF. In DNA form, the CDR3 reads TGTGCCATTCGGAGCGGGCCCAGCTACGAGCAGTACTTC.

Of note for this clonotype: A much larger clonotype is one base distant, so this may be a read error. This rearrangement joins TRBV28 to TRBJ2-7; 13 bases are a match to TRBD2. The length of the CDR3 is 14 residues. The germline CDR1 and CDR2 sequences are MDHEN and SYDVKM. The CDR3 DNA is TGTGCCAGCAGTTTAGTACTAGCGGGAGGGGAGCATTACTTC. It is translated as CASSLVLAGGEHYF.

This clonotype was counted ten times or more. J is TRBJ1-1 and V is TRBV7-9; D is uncertain. V was shortened by 4 bases and J by 2 bases, with 5 bases between the two germline ends. There are 12 residues in the CDR3. Germline V gene data show CDR1 as SEHNR and CDR2 as FQNEAQ (reference sequence). DNA of the CDR3: TGTGCCAGCAGCTGGGATAACACTGAAGCTTTCTTT. Its translation: CASSWDNTEAFF.

The chain has TRBV6-6 and TRBJ2-3; TRBD1 or TRBD2 may be the D gene (5 bases each). The V end lost 7 bases, the J end lost 0 bases, and 8 bases lay between the germline ends. Germline V gene lookup returns CDR1 MNHNY and CDR2 SVGAGI (reference sequence). This CDR3 region has 13 residues. The CDR3 nucleotides read TGTGCCAGCACCAGGGAGAGCACAGATACGCAGTATTTT. It specifies CASTRESTDTQYF.

This clonotype has a handful of counts. This rearrangement joins TRBV6-1 to TRBJ2-5, with D possibly matching TRBD2 (5 bases). This CDR3 spans 14 amino acids. CDR1 and CDR2 from the germline V gene are MNHNS and SASEGT. Trimming stripped 8 bases from V and 4 bases from J, with 17 bases between. The CDR3 DNA sequence: TGTGCCAGCGGGTACGGGATGTCTGGAGAGACCCAGTACTTC. Translating it yields CASGYGMSGETQYF.

This rearrangement joins TRBV6-2 or TRBV6-3 to TRBJ2-7, with 8 nucleotides matching TRBD2. With 2 bases clipped from V and 2 bases from J, the junction kept 14 bases outside the gene matches. Germline V gives CDR1 MNHEY, CDR2 SVGEGT. This CDR3 is 18 amino acids long. CDR3: CASSYRSGGTSRPYEQYF. In DNA, the CDR3 is TGTGCCAGCAGTTACAGATCGGGAGGGACATCCCGACCCTACGAGCAGTACTTC.

The table lists this clonotype with a count of one. The junction shows a germline mismatch at one end, possibly a read error. The rearrangement links TRBV5-5 to TRBJ1-2; TRBD1 is a possible D gene (5 bases). Germline CDR1 SGHKS, CDR2 YYEKEE (reference sequence). This CDR3 contains 14 residues. The CDR3 bases are TGTGCCAGCAGCCCTGGACATGCTCACTATGGTTACACCTTC. Protein: CASSPGHAHYGYTF.

The chain is built from TRBV11-2 and TRBJ1-4; D uncertain. This CDR3 region has 16 residues. Trimming stripped 5 bases from V and 5 bases from J, with 18 bases between. The germline V gene has CDR1 SGHAT and CDR2 FQNNGV. CDR3 sequence (DNA): TGTGCCAGCAGCAAGACTCCTGAAGGTACAAATGAAAAACTGTTTTTT. This codes for CASSKTPEGTNEKLFF.

As concerns this clonotype: At one end the junction does not follow the germline gene, possibly because of a read error. The chain couples TRBV11-2 to TRBJ2-3; TRBD1 matches 7 bases. This CDR3 spans 16 amino acids. Per the germline V gene, CDR1 is SGHAT and CDR2 is FQNNGV. The CDR3, as DNA: TGTGCCAGCAGCTTAGCCTGGGACAGTCCCACAGATTCGCAGTATTTT. Amino acid sequence: CASSLAWDSPTDSQYF.

As regards this clonotype: Since a much larger clone is just one base distant, this may be a read error. This chain connects TRBV28 to TRBJ2-3; no definite D call. In germline, CDR1 is MDHEN, CDR2 SYDVKM. This CDR3 comprises 10 residues. CDR3 DNA sequence: TGTGCCAACAGTTTTGATACGCAGTATTTT. As protein: CANSFDTQYF.

The chain employs TRBV4-3 and TRBJ2-1, with 7 bases fitting TRBD2. CDR3 length: 16 residues. With 0 bases clipped from V and 5 bases from J, the junction kept 7 bases outside the gene matches. Germline CDR1 is LGHNA and CDR2 is YSLEER. The CDR3 DNA is TGCGCCAGCAGCCAAGATCAGAGCGGGATGCACAATGAGCAGTTCTTC. This sequence encodes CASSQDQSGMHNEQFF.

About this clonotype: Mismatch with germline at one junction end may stem from a read error. This chain joins TRBV7-9 and TRBJ2-7; TRBD2 aligns across 9 bases. This CDR3 comprises 14 residues. Germline V gives CDR1 SEHNR, CDR2 FQNEAQ (reference sequence). The CDR3 DNA reads TGTGCCAGCAGCCGGACTAGCGAGTACTACGAGCGGGACTTC. It is translated as CASSRTSEYYERDF.

In the case of this clonotype: A read error is likely, as this CDR3 ends without the conserved phenylalanine or tryptophan. V and J are TRBV11-2 and TRBJ2-7, with TRBD1 as a possible D gene (6 bases). The length of the CDR3 is 15 residues. CDR1 and CDR2 from the germline V gene are SGHAT and FQNNGV. The CDR3 DNA sequence: TGTGCCAGCAGCACAGGGACCGGCCGAACCTACGAACAGTACCTC. Translating it yields CASSTGTGRTYEQYL.

Concerning this clonotype itself: A much larger clone lies one base from this, so it may be a read error. The V gene is TRBV9, the J gene TRBJ2-1, with 8 bases fitting TRBD1. This CDR3 contains 15 residues. CDR1 is SGDLS, CDR2 YYNGEE, per germline. The CDR3 sequence: CTSTRGTGGSDEQFF. The CDR3 DNA follows: TGTACCAGCACCCGCGGGACAGGTGGTAGTGATGAGCAGTTCTTC.

The sample holds many counts of this clonotype. The V and J genes are TRBV6-5 and TRBJ1-2, with 7 bases lining up with TRBD1. The CDR3 is 12 residues long. From germline, CDR1 is MNHEY and CDR2 SVGAGI. Trimming took 2 bases from V and 6 from J; bases not matched to a gene: 0. The CDR3 region is CASSYRGHGYTF. In DNA form, the CDR3 reads TGTGCCAGCAGTTACAGGGGGCATGGCTACACCTTC.

About this clonotype: Compared with germline, one end of the junction differs, possibly owing to a read error. The V and J genes are TRBV12-3 or TRBV12-4 and TRBJ2-7, with D possibly being TRBD2 (6 bases). This CDR3 spans 14 amino acids. The CDR3 DNA reads as TGTGCCAGCAGTTTAGTGGTCGGGGGTAGCGAGCAGTATTTC. It encodes CASSLVVGGSEQYF.